Presented here are 8 T cell receptor beta chains from one specimen sequenced in a study of blood T cell repertoires in COVID-19. Profiled with immunoSEQ multiplex PCR; TCRdb holds only in-frame clones, not every one. The profile covers 250,000 to 300,000 clones, with under 90% appearing a single time and approximately 1.8% taken by the ten largest. The sample comprised PBMCs or T cells enriched from blood (not recorded which). These receptor sequences come from a woman between 55 and 75 years old who had recovered from COVID-19.

The chain joins TRBV28 to TRBJ1-5, with TRBD1 as a possible D gene (6 bases). Germline CDR1 is MDHEN and CDR2 is SYDVKM. V lost 3 bases and J 0 bases, leaving 15 bases between the germline ends. The CDR3 sequence is 17 residues long. The CDR3 coding sequence is TGTGCCAGCAGTTTCCCTGGGGGCACCTATAGCAATCAGCCCCAGCATTTT. Translating gives CASSFPGGTYSNQPQHF.

The chain couples TRBV11-2 to TRBJ2-1; tentatively, D is TRBD1 (5 bases). The CDR3 is made up of 13 amino acids. CDR1 is SGHAT, CDR2 FQNNGV, per germline. Trimming cost V 1 base and J 7 bases, with 8 bases left between them. The CDR3 loop is CASSLAQGNEQFF. The DNA for the CDR3 is TGTGCCAGCAGCTTAGCTCAGGGTAATGAGCAGTTCTTC.

This chain joins TRBV14 and TRBJ2-1; possibly TRBD2 for D (5 bases). In germline, CDR1 is SGHDN, CDR2 FVKESK. Trimming pared 1 base from V and 3 bases from J, leaving 10 bases between. The CDR3 has 15 residues. CDR3 amino acids: CASSQVNGIYNEQFF. The CDR3 DNA follows: TGTGCCAGCAGCCAAGTTAACGGGATCTACAATGAGCAGTTCTTC.

The chain combines TRBV14 with TRBJ2-3, with 7 bases lining up with TRBD2. CDR1 and CDR2 (germline): SGHDN, FVKESK. The CDR3 is 15 residues long. Trimming at V came to 5 bases and at J to 3 bases, leaving 8 bases not matched to a gene. This CDR3 reads CASSERLARTDTQYF. The CDR3 DNA sequence: TGTGCCAGCAGCGAACGACTAGCTAGGACAGATACGCAGTATTTT.

V is TRBV19 and J is TRBJ1-5; 8 nucleotides match TRBD1. Germline values: CDR1 LNHDA, CDR2 SQIVND (reference sequence). After removal of 9 bases from V and 8 bases from J, the junction contained 9 bases not matched to a gene. This CDR3 is built from 13 residues. The CDR3 is CASGTGPREPQHF. In DNA, the CDR3 is TGTGCCAGCGGGACAGGCCCTAGGGAGCCCCAGCATTTT. The full variable domain, rest sourced from reference TRBV19 and TRBJ1-5, is DGGITQSPKYLFRKEGQNVTLSCEQNLNHDAMYWYRQDPGQGLRLIYYSQIVNDFQKGDIAEGYSVSREKKESFPLTVTSAQKNPTAFYLCASGTGPREPQHFGDGTRLSIL.

The gene calls are TRBV28 and TRBJ1-2; D is ambiguous. The CDR3 contains 14 residues. Trimming took off 2 bases at V and 4 bases at J, with 11 bases between the two ends. CDR1 is MDHEN, CDR2 SYDVKM, per germline. The CDR3 coding sequence is TGTGCCAGCAGTTTAGGGCAAACTTCCTATGGCTACACCTTC. It specifies CASSLGQTSYGYTF.

The gene calls are TRBV11-3 and TRBJ2-2, with TRBD1 as a possible D gene (6 bases). Germline V CDR1 and CDR2: SGHNT, YENEEA. This CDR3 region has 15 residues. Trimming removed 0 bases at V and 6 bases at J, with 11 bases between. As DNA, the CDR3 is TGTGCCAGCAGCTTAGAGACAGGCCGGGCCGGGGAGCTGTTTTTT. Translation: CASSLETGRAGELFF.

For the CDR3, the DNA is TGTGCCACCCTATTTGGTGGCAATGAGCAGTTCTTC. Amino acids: CATLFGGNEQFF. The V and J genes are TRBV27 and TRBJ2-1; D is undetermined. The germline gives CDR1 MNHEY, CDR2 SMNVEV (reference sequence). Trimming left V 10 bases short and J 6 bases short, with 13 bases between. This CDR3 is 12 amino acids long.